This entry concerns a single T cell receptor beta chain. Its antigen is not known. The entry originates in a study of long-term antiretroviral therapy in people with HIV. CDR3 size: 12 residues. The V gene's germline CDR1 is SEHNR and CDR2 FQNEAQ (reference sequence). V shed 1 base and J shed 11 bases, with 11 bases lying between them. Two or more post-ART PBMC samples, plus at least one pre-ART sample, were available for each donor. The assay, immunoSEQ v3.0, was run at survey level. TCRdb's copy holds only in-frame clones and misses some; the assay was immunoSEQ multiplex PCR. This sample yields around 13,000 clones, of which about 79% are seen a single time; around 7.2% belongs to the top ten. Overall study findings and caveats: Blood, drawn from about 2003 to 2018, may reflect older ART regimens. Post-treatment diversity went higher with ART but stayed below transplant donor controls.

The source is a young man with HIV. The sample consisted of unsorted PBMCs, taken 0.4 years after starting antiretroviral therapy. The chain links TRBV7-9 to TRBJ1-1; TRBD1 might be the D (5 bases). The CDR3 sequence: CASSLGQGGAFF. The DNA of the CDR3 is TGTGCCAGCAGCTTAGGCCAGGGAGGGGCTTTCTTT.